This TCR beta chain appears in the sequencing data of a study of memory CD4+ T cells and cytomegalovirus serostatus. Overall study results and limits: Each of around 69 CMV-associated TCRbeta sequences occurred in one to five individuals. Median bootstrapped AUC for CMV status was about 0.96 originally, about 0.9 US-trained.

To note about this clone: The antigen is undetermined.

Per germline, CDR1 SGHTS and CDR2 YDEGEE. The CDR3 totals 14 residues. V was cut by 2 bases and J by 0 bases, with 9 bases left in between. TCRdb's copy holds only in-frame clones and misses some; the assay was immunoSEQ multiplex PCR. The table includes just under 95,000 clones, 80% detected once. The sort gate was single viable CD3+CD4+CD8-CD45RO+ cells for memory CD4+ T cells. This chain links TRBV5-8 with TRBJ2-7, with D perhaps matching TRBD2 (6 bases). Sequenced: memory CD4+ T cells from blood. This receptor was taken from an adult in good health and CMV-seropositive. The CDR3 reads CASSLGDFSYEQYF. The DNA of the CDR3 is TGTGCCAGCAGCTTAGGGGACTTCTCCTACGAGCAGTACTTC.